The rows below give T cell receptor beta chains drawn from one sample of a study of cytomegalovirus exposure and HLA in healthy donors. The assay was immunoSEQ multiplex PCR, and TCRdb's table has in-frame clones only and misses some. The sample data list approximately 70,000 clones. The sequencing input was PBMCs. The origin of the receptors is a female donor in good health and CMV-seropositive. CDR3s include the opening cysteine and the closing phenylalanine or tryptophan. D genes are given only for firm matches.

V gene: TRBV25-1
D gene: .
CDR3 length: 14
J gene: TRBJ2-7
CDR3 protein: CASRSPDRSYEQYF
CDR3 DNA: TGTGCCAGCAGGTCGCCGGACAGAAGCTACGAGCAGTACTTC

V gene: TRBV29-1
D gene: TRBD2
CDR3 length: 20
J gene: TRBJ2-1
CDR3 protein: CSVESPWGEAGGLTYNEQFF
CDR3 DNA: TGCAGCGTTGAAAGCCCGTGGGGGGAAGCGGGAGGGCTGACCTACAATGAGCAGTTCTTC

V gene: TRBV19
D gene: TRBD1
CDR3 length: 13
J gene: TRBJ1-5
CDR3 protein: CARDRGYNQPQHF
CDR3 DNA: TGTGCCAGGGACAGGGGCTATAATCAGCCCCAGCATTTT

V gene: TRBV6-5
D gene: .
CDR3 length: 11
J gene: TRBJ2-1
CDR3 protein: CASSSGYEQFF
CDR3 DNA: TGTGCCAGCAGTTCCGGGTATGAGCAGTTCTTC

V gene: TRBV7-2
D gene: .
CDR3 length: 13
J gene: TRBJ1-1
CDR3 protein: CASSFQVAGSPFF
CDR3 DNA: TGTGCCAGCAGCTTCCAAGTGGCGGGTAGCCCTTTCTTT

V gene: TRBV5-6
D gene: TRBD2
CDR3 length: 16
J gene: TRBJ2-5
CDR3 protein: CASSLRGLAGGETQYF
CDR3 DNA: TGTGCCAGCAGCTTGCGGGGACTAGCGGGGGGGGAGACCCAGTACTTC

V gene: TRBV18
D gene: TRBD2
CDR3 length: 17
J gene: TRBJ2-3
CDR3 protein: CASSPRFSSGIADTQYF
CDR3 DNA: TGTGCCAGCTCACCACGGTTCTCTAGCGGGATCGCAGATACGCAGTATTTT

V gene: TRBV12-5
D gene: .
CDR3 length: 18
J gene: TRBJ1-5
CDR3 protein: CASGLYRVGVSGNQPQHF
CDR3 DNA: TGTGCTAGTGGTTTGTATCGGGTAGGGGTATCGGGCAATCAGCCCCAGCATTTT

V gene: TRBV6-1
D gene: TRBD1
CDR3 length: 16
J gene: TRBJ2-7
CDR3 protein: CASSGANRDRAYEQYF
CDR3 DNA: TGTGCCAGCAGTGGGGCGAACCGGGACAGGGCCTACGAGCAGTACTTC

V gene: TRBV7-9
D gene: TRBD1
CDR3 length: 16
J gene: TRBJ1-1
CDR3 protein: CASSGRQGEDHTEAFF
CDR3 DNA: TGTGCCAGCAGCGGCAGGCAGGGGGAGGATCACACTGAAGCTTTCTTT

V gene: TRBV4-1
D gene: TRBD2
CDR3 length: 14
J gene: TRBJ2-5
CDR3 protein: CASSGAGAQETQYF
CDR3 DNA: TGCGCCAGCAGCGGAGCGGGGGCCCAAGAGACCCAGTACTTC

V gene: TRBV7-9
D gene: TRBD2
CDR3 length: 14
J gene: TRBJ2-2
CDR3 protein: CASTDKGRAGELFF
CDR3 DNA: TGTGCCAGCACCGACAAGGGGAGGGCCGGGGAGCTGTTTTTT

V gene: TRBV5-1
D gene: TRBD2
CDR3 length: 19
J gene: TRBJ2-7
CDR3 protein: CASSWAGTSGGSYGYEQYF
CDR3 DNA: TGCGCCAGCAGCTGGGCCGGGACTAGCGGGGGATCCTATGGATACGAGCAGTACTTC

V gene: TRBV7-2
D gene: TRBD2
CDR3 length: 16
J gene: TRBJ2-7
CDR3 protein: CASTPAGREGLGEQYF
CDR3 DNA: TGTGCCAGCACCCCCGCGGGGCGGGAGGGCCTCGGTGAGCAGTACTTC

V gene: TRBV28
D gene: .
CDR3 length: 16
J gene: TRBJ2-1
CDR3 protein: CASSSGSASSYNEQFF
CDR3 DNA: TGTGCCAGCAGTTCCGGGTCCGCTAGCTCCTACAATGAGCAGTTCTTC

V gene: TRBV19
D gene: .
CDR3 length: 12
J gene: TRBJ1-1
CDR3 protein: CASSFTAAEAFF
CDR3 DNA: TGTGCCAGTAGCTTTACTGCAGCGGAAGCTTTCTTT

V gene: TRBV18
D gene: .
CDR3 length: 15
J gene: TRBJ1-4
CDR3 protein: CASSPLGGEGEKLFF
CDR3 DNA: TGTGCCAGCTCACCACTTGGAGGGGAAGGGGAAAAACTGTTTTTT

V gene: TRBV4-1
D gene: TRBD2
CDR3 length: 18
J gene: TRBJ2-3
CDR3 protein: CASSQVTSGGSSTDTQYF
CDR3 DNA: TGCGCCAGCAGCCAAGTAACTAGCGGGGGGTCTAGCACAGATACGCAGTATTTT

V gene: TRBV4-1
D gene: TRBD1
CDR3 length: 14
J gene: TRBJ2-7
CDR3 protein: CASSQTGGATGQYF
CDR3 DNA: TGCGCCAGCAGCCAGACAGGGGGTGCTACGGGGCAGTACTTC

V gene: TRBV2
D gene: TRBD2
CDR3 length: 15
J gene: TRBJ2-7
CDR3 protein: CASSKGLAGDSEQYF
CDR3 DNA: TGTGCCAGCAGTAAGGGACTAGCGGGAGATTCCGAGCAGTACTTC

V gene: TRBV18
D gene: .
CDR3 length: 14
J gene: TRBJ2-7
CDR3 protein: CASSPPSSSYEQYF
CDR3 DNA: TGTGCCAGCTCACCACCTTCGAGCTCCTACGAGCAGTACTTC

V gene: TRBV28
D gene: TRBD1
CDR3 length: 14
J gene: TRBJ2-7
CDR3 protein: CASGRTGGGYEQYF
CDR3 DNA: TGTGCCAGCGGGAGGACAGGGGGGGGGTACGAGCAGTACTTC

V gene: TRBV10-3
D gene: TRBD1
CDR3 length: 15
J gene: TRBJ2-1
CDR3 protein: CAIRRQGGGIDEQFF
CDR3 DNA: TGTGCCATCAGGAGACAGGGGGGTGGAATCGATGAGCAGTTCTTC

V gene: TRBV4-1
D gene: TRBD1
CDR3 length: 16
J gene: TRBJ2-7
CDR3 protein: CASSHPRTGLTYEQYF
CDR3 DNA: TGCGCCAGCAGCCATCCCCGGACAGGGCTAACCTACGAGCAGTACTTC

V gene: TRBV7-9
D gene: TRBD1
CDR3 length: 16
J gene: TRBJ2-2
CDR3 protein: CASSSPRTGVPGELFF
CDR3 DNA: TGTGCCAGCAGCTCACCTCGGACAGGGGTCCCCGGGGAGCTGTTTTTT

V gene: TRBV6-8
D gene: .
CDR3 length: 14
J gene: TRBJ1-4
CDR3 protein: CASSYLYVNEKLFF
CDR3 DNA: TGTGCCAGCAGTTACCTGTATGTTAATGAAAAACTGTTTTTT

V gene: TRBV27
D gene: .
CDR3 length: 14
J gene: TRBJ1-4
CDR3 protein: CASSLTGFNEKLFF
CDR3 DNA: TGTGCCAGCAGTTTAACAGGGTTTAATGAAAAACTGTTTTTT

V gene: TRBV6-5
D gene: .
CDR3 length: 14
J gene: TRBJ1-6
CDR3 protein: CASSYSGGDSPLHF
CDR3 DNA: TGTGCCAGCAGTTACTCTGGAGGGGATTCACCCCTCCACTTT

V gene: TRBV5-8
D gene: .
CDR3 length: 13
J gene: TRBJ1-2
CDR3 protein: CASSLVVNRGYTF
CDR3 DNA: TGTGCCAGCAGCTTGGTAGTCAACCGAGGCTACACCTTC

V gene: TRBV5-4
D gene: TRBD2
CDR3 length: 12
J gene: TRBJ2-7
CDR3 protein: CASSLEGTRQYF
CDR3 DNA: TGTGCCAGCAGCCTCGAAGGGACTAGGCAGTACTTC